The 28 T cell receptor beta chains below were found in one sample sequenced in a study of CD8+CD57+ T cells in acquired aplastic anemia. Genomic DNA constituted the template upon which TCR beta VDJ and CDR3 profiling was performed. A single record per CDR3 protein comes from TCRdb applying MiXCR to the reads. The data contain around 170,000 distinct CDR3 sequences, about 45% of them seen just once; the ten biggest clones take up about 2.9%. Only patients with CD8+CD57+ cell expansion on flow cytometry were chosen for sequencing. The specimen was sorted CD4+, CD8+, or CD8+CD57+ T cells (not recorded which) from PBMCs. These receptors all come from a human donor with aplastic anemia.

This clonotype was observed at least ten times. The chain couples TRBV5-1 to TRBJ2-2; possibly TRBD2 for D (6 bases). The V and J ends lost 0 bases and 5 bases respectively, with 17 bases between them. The CDR3 totals 17 residues. The germline CDR1 and CDR2 sequences are SGHRS and YFSETQ. CDR3 protein: CASSLAGASVRTGELFF. For the CDR3, the DNA is TGCGCCAGCAGCTTGGCCGGGGCTAGCGTACGGACCGGGGAGCTGTTTTTT.

This clonotype was picked up many times. The chain joins TRBV4-2 to TRBJ1-1; possibly TRBD1 for D (5 bases). Trimming took off 2 bases at V and 2 bases at J, with 12 bases between the two ends. Looked up from germline, CDR1 is LGHNA and CDR2 is YNFKEQ. CDR3 length: 15 amino acids. The CDR3 reads CASSQREGFNTEAFF. DNA of the CDR3: TGTGCCAGCAGCCAACGTGAGGGGTTCAACACTGAAGCTTTCTTT.

The chain links TRBV15 to TRBJ1-2; D unclear. Germline CDR1 and CDR2: LNHNV and YYDKDF (reference sequence). V was trimmed by 0 bases and J by 7 bases, leaving 9 bases between them. The CDR3 is made up of 13 amino acids. CDR3 region: CATSRDLIGGYTF. In DNA form, the CDR3 reads TGTGCCACCAGCAGAGATCTAATAGGTGGCTACACCTTC.

The chain joins TRBV5-1 to TRBJ1-3, with 12 bases fitting TRBD1. The J segment lost 7 bases and the V segment lost 0 bases, leaving 8 bases of the junction unmatched. Germline-derived CDR1 and CDR2 are SGHRS and YFSETQ. The CDR3 has 17 residues. The CDR3 region is CASSLEGQGAPGNTIYF. CDR3 DNA: TGCGCCAGCAGCTTGGAGGGACAGGGGGCCCCAGGGAACACCATATATTTT.

The chain has TRBV2 and TRBJ2-7, with TRBD2 matching 8 bases. With 5 bases clipped from V and 5 bases from J, the junction kept 5 bases outside the gene matches. Germline values: CDR1 SNHLY, CDR2 FYNNEI. The length of the CDR3 is 13 residues. For the CDR3, the DNA is TGTGCCAGCAGTCTGGGACTAGACCACGAGCAGTACTTC. Amino acids: CASSLGLDHEQYF.

This clonotype was detected many times. The V call is TRBV20-1, the J call TRBJ1-6; possibly TRBD1 for D (6 bases). The CDR3 has 13 residues. Between the trimmed V and J ends, which lost 0 bases and 10 bases, there was a span of 10 bases. Germline CDR1 and CDR2: DFQATT and SNEGSKA (reference sequence). CDR3 in amino acids: CSARETGISPLHF. The CDR3 DNA reads TGCAGTGCTAGAGAAACAGGGATCTCACCCCTCCACTTT.

This clonotype was counted at least ten times. This CDR3 is CSAGPNEKLFF. CDR3 in DNA: TGCAGTGCGGGACCTAATGAAAAACTGTTTTTT. The chain has TRBV20-1 and TRBJ1-4, with a weak D call TRBD1 (5 bases). The length of the CDR3 is 11 residues. With 6 bases removed from V and 3 bases from J, the gap between germline ends came to 5 bases. Germline-derived CDR1 and CDR2 are DFQATT and SNEGSKA (reference sequence).

The rearrangement joins TRBV7-2 to TRBJ1-5; D gene ambiguous. The CDR3 spans 14 residues. V was clipped by 6 bases and J by 7 bases, with 16 bases between them. Germline V gene lookup returns CDR1 SGHTA and CDR2 FQGNSA. The CDR3 nucleotides read TGTGCCAGCAGTCCTGGACTGCTAGGACAGCCCCAGCATTTT. Protein: CASSPGLLGQPQHF.

This clonotype was counted once. The chain is built from TRBV2 and TRBJ1-4, with D tentatively TRBD1 (6 bases). The CDR3 has 13 residues. The germline V and J ends were trimmed by 7 bases and 7 bases, with 13 bases remaining between them. Looked up from germline, CDR1 is SNHLY and CDR2 is FYNNEI. The chain's CDR3 is CASIQGPGEKLFF. The CDR3 coding sequence is TGTGCCAGCATCCAGGGGCCGGGTGAAAAACTGTTTTTT.

This chain connects TRBV29-1 to TRBJ1-1; the D is unclear. V shed 6 bases and J shed 11 bases, with 13 bases lying between them. The CDR3 spans 10 residues. Germline CDR1 and CDR2: SQVTM and ANQGSEA. The CDR3 loop is CSVDTDLAFF. The DNA of the CDR3 is TGCAGCGTAGATACAGATTTGGCTTTCTTT.

This clonotype was observed a handful of times. The chain uses TRBV3-1 and TRBJ2-6; a weak D match, TRBD1 (5 bases). V was trimmed by 5 bases and J by 2 bases, leaving 7 bases between them. The CDR3 length is 14 residues. CDR1 LGHDT and CDR2 YNNKEL come from the germline V gene (reference sequence). For the CDR3, the DNA is TGTGCCAGCAGCTCAGGGCCTGGGGCCAACGTCCTGACTTTC. This codes for CASSSGPGANVLTF.

V is TRBV5-6 and J is TRBJ1-5, with a tentative D call TRBD1 (5 bases). The CDR3 has 14 amino acids. Germline-derived CDR1 and CDR2 are SGHDT and YYEEEE. With 3 bases removed from V and 3 bases from J, the gap between germline ends came to 10 bases. The CDR3 DNA reads TGTGCCAGCAGCTCGGGACGGACCAATCAGCCCCAGCATTTT. Its translation is CASSSGRTNQPQHF.

This sequence joins TRBV4-1 and TRBJ1-1, with TRBD1 identical over 8 bases. V lost 0 bases and J lost 1; bases outside the gene matches: 10. CDR1 is MGHRA, CDR2 YSYEKL, per germline. The CDR3 has 18 residues. This chain's CDR3 is CASSQDPGQEAGNTEAFF. CDR3 DNA sequence: TGCGCCAGCAGCCAAGACCCGGGACAGGAGGCGGGGAACACTGAAGCTTTCTTT.

This rearrangement joins TRBV13 to TRBJ1-2; 8 positions match TRBD1. This CDR3 comprises 14 residues. The V gene end was trimmed by 5 bases and the J gene end by 8 bases; junction bases not matched to a gene: 10. Looked up from germline, CDR1 is PRHDT and CDR2 is FYEKMQ (reference sequence). The CDR3 region is CASSRAQGAVGYTF. For the CDR3, the DNA is TGTGCCAGCAGCCGGGCGCAGGGGGCGGTGGGCTACACCTTC.

This clonotype was seen only a few times. The chain employs TRBV12-3 or TRBV12-4 and TRBJ2-5; no clear D. V lost 6 bases to trimming and J lost 5 bases, with 10 bases between them. This CDR3 contains 12 residues. CDR3 DNA sequence: TGTGCCAGCAGGGCCTCGTCGGAGACCCAGTACTTC. Amino acids: CASRASSETQYF.

This chain joins TRBV7-9 and TRBJ2-5; 9 bases fit TRBD2. Germline CDR1 reads SEHNR; CDR2 reads FQNEAQ (reference sequence). After removal of 0 bases from V and 4 bases from J, the junction contained 3 bases not matched to a gene. This CDR3 is built from 15 residues. CDR3 DNA sequence: TGTGCCAGCAGCTTAGCCGGCGGGGGGGCAGAGACCCAGTACTTC. It codes for CASSLAGGGAETQYF.

The chain recombines TRBV12-5 with TRBJ2-1; 9 bases align to TRBD2. After removal of 1 base from V and 4 bases from J, the junction contained 11 bases not matched to a gene. The CDR3 sequence is 18 residues long. Germline V CDR1 and CDR2: LGHNT, FRNRAP. For the CDR3, the DNA is TGTGCTAGTGGTTTGGACGAACGGGGACTAGCATCTTACAATGAGCAGTTCTTC. This encodes CASGLDERGLASYNEQFF.

The rearrangement joins TRBV15 to TRBJ1-2; TRBD1 aligns across 7 bases. With V trimmed by 0 bases and J by 7 bases, 5 bases remained unmatched. CDR3 length equals 14 residues. CDR1 and CDR2 from the germline V gene are LNHNV and YYDKDF (reference sequence). CDR3 sequence reads: CATSRDKGAGGYTF. The CDR3 region has the DNA TGTGCCACCAGCAGAGATAAGGGGGCGGGTGGCTACACCTTC.

This clonotype showed up many times. This chain uses TRBV4-3 with TRBJ1-2; possibly TRBD1 for D (6 bases). V lost 2 bases and J lost 3, with 19 bases in between. In germline, CDR1 is LGHNA, CDR2 YSLEER. This CDR3 is built from 17 residues. CDR3 nucleotides: TGCGCCAGCAGCCAAACGAAGAAGATTGAGGGGGACTATGGCTACACCTTC. Protein sequence: CASSQTKKIEGDYGYTF.

The chain is built from TRBV2 and TRBJ2-7; 11 positions agree with TRBD2. The CDR3 loop spans 14 amino acids. The junction had 2 bases not matched to a gene; V was cut back by 7 bases and J by 0 bases. Germline V CDR1 and CDR2: SNHLY, FYNNEI. For the CDR3, the DNA is TGTGCCAGCAAAACTAGCGGGGGCTCCTACGAGCAGTACTTC. Protein product: CASKTSGGSYEQYF.

For this clonotype: A read error is possible here, since a much larger clone lies one base away. V gene TRBV29-1 combines with J gene TRBJ2-7; no clear D. CDR1 and CDR2 (germline): SQVTM, ANQGSEA. CDR3 length equals 12 residues. CDR3: CGVEVWGYEQYF. The DNA of the CDR3 is TGCGGCGTTGAGGTCTGGGGCTACGAGCAGTACTTC.

In its sample, this clonotype was seen many times. This rearrangement joins TRBV2 to TRBJ1-3; D gene ambiguous. With 7 bases removed from V and 0 bases from J, the gap between germline ends came to 16 bases. This CDR3 is built from 16 residues. The germline V gene has CDR1 SNHLY and CDR2 FYNNEI. CDR3 nucleotide sequence: TGTGCCAGCAACATTTTGGGGTCAGGCTCTGGAAACACCATATATTTT. Translation gives CASNILGSGSGNTIYF.

This clonotype occurred a few times. V usage is TRBV19 and J usage is TRBJ1-1; D possibly corresponds to TRBD1 (5 bases). V shed 5 bases and J shed 7 bases, with 17 bases lying between them. Germline V gene lookup returns CDR1 LNHDA and CDR2 SQIVND (reference sequence). CDR3 length equals 14 residues. CDR3 residues: CASSGRDLTREAFF. As DNA, the CDR3 is TGTGCCAGTAGTGGCCGGGACTTAACCCGTGAAGCTTTCTTT.

This clonotype was picked up many times. The CDR3 is CASSRYSGNTIYF. The CDR3 nucleotides read TGTGCCAGCAGTCGGTACTCCGGAAACACCATATATTTT. V is TRBV25-1 and J is TRBJ1-3; D remains unclear. The germline gives CDR1 MGHDK, CDR2 SYGVNS. Trimming took 5 bases from V and 4 from J, leaving 9 bases between them. The CDR3 spans 13 residues.

The gene calls are TRBV5-1 and TRBJ1-1; TRBD1 matches 9 bases. This CDR3 is 16 amino acids long. Unmatched junction bases numbered 7, after V lost 0 bases and J lost 4 bases. Per germline, CDR1 SGHRS and CDR2 YFSETQ. CDR3 DNA: TGCGCCAGCAGCTTGGCAAAGGGACAGGGTTCCACTGAAGCTTTCTTT. Translation: CASSLAKGQGSTEAFF.

The chain couples TRBV9 to TRBJ2-2, with 12 nucleotides matching TRBD1. V was pared by 4 bases and J by 6 bases, with 4 bases of the junction left unmatched. This CDR3 comprises 15 residues. The germline V gene has CDR1 SGDLS and CDR2 YYNGEE. The CDR3 spells CASSLGQGAAGELFF. The CDR3 DNA follows: TGTGCCAGCAGCTTGGGACAGGGGGCGGCCGGGGAGCTGTTTTTT.

This rearrangement joins TRBV7-2 to TRBJ1-6, with 8 nucleotides matching TRBD1. This CDR3 spans 14 amino acids. The germline CDR1 and CDR2 sequences are SGHTA and FQGNSA. Trimming took 5 bases from V and 8 from J; bases not matched to a gene: 5. The CDR3 is CASSRGQEDSPLHF. In DNA, the CDR3 is TGTGCCAGCAGCCGGGGACAGGAAGATTCACCCCTCCACTTT.

CDR3 loop: CALHWEYV. In DNA, the CDR3 is TGTGCCCTTCATTGGGAGTACGTC. The J gene is TRBJ2-7, the V gene TRBV10-3; the D is unclear. Trimming removed 11 bases at V and 11 bases at J, with 10 bases between. The CDR3 is made up of 8 amino acids. Germline lookup yields CDR1 ENHRY and CDR2 SYGVKD.